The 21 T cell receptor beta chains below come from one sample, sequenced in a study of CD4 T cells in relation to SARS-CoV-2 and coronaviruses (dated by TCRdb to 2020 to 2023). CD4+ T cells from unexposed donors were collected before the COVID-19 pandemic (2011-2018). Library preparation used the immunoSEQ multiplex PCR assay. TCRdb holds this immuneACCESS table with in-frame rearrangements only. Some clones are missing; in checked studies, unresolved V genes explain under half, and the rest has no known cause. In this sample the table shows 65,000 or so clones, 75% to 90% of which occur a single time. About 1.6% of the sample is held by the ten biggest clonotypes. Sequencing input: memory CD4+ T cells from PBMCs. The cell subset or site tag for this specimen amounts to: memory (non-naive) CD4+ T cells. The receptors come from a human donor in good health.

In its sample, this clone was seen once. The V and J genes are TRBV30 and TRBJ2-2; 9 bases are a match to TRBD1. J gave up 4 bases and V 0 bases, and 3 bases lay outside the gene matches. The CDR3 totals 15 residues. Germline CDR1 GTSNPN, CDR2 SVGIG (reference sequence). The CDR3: CAWSVGTGFTGELFF. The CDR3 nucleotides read TGTGCCTGGAGTGTAGGGACAGGGTTCACCGGGGAGCTGTTTTTT.

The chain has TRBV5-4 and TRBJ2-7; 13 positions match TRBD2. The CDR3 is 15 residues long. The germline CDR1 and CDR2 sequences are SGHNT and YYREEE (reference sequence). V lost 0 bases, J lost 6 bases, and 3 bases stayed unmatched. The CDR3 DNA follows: TGTGCCAGCAGCTTGGGCGGGACTAGCGGGATCGAGCAGTACTTC. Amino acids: CASSLGGTSGIEQYF.

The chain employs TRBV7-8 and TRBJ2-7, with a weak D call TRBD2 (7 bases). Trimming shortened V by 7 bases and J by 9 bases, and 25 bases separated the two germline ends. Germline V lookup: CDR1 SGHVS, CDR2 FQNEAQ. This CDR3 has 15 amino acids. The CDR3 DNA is TGTGCCAGCAAACCTTGGGGGGGGCGCCCCGTGGTGCAGTACTTC. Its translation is CASKPWGGRPVVQYF.

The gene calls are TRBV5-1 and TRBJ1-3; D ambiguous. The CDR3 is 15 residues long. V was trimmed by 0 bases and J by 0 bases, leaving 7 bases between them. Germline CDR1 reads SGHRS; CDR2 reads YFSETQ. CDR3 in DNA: TGCGCCAGCAGCTTGGCCCTGACCTCTGGAAACACCATATATTTT. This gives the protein CASSLALTSGNTIYF.

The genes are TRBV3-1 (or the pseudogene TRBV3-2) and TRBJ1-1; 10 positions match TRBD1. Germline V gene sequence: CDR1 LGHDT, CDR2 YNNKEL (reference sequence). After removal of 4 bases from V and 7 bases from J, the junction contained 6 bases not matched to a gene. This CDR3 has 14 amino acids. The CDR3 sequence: CASSLLGQGGEAFF. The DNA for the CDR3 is TGTGCCAGCAGCCTTCTCGGACAGGGGGGTGAAGCTTTCTTT.

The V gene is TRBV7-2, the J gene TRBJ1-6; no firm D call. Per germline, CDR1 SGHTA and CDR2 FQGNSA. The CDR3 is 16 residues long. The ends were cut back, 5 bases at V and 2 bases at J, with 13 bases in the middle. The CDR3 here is CASSPGVVAYNSPLHF. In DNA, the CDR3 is TGTGCCAGCAGCCCCGGGGTAGTCGCCTATAATTCACCCCTCCACTTT.

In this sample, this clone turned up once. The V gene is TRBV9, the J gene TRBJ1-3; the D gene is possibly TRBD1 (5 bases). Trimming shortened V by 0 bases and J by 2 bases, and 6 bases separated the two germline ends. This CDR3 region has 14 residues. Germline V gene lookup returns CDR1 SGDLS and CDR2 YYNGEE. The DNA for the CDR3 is TGTGCCAGCAGCGTAGGGGGGACTGGAAACACCATATATTTT. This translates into CASSVGGTGNTIYF.

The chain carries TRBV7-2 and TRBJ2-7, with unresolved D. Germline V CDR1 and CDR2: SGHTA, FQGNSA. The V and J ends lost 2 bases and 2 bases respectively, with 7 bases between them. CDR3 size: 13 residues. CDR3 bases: TGTGCCAGCAGCTTAAACAGCCCCTACGAGCAGTACTTC. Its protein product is CASSLNSPYEQYF.

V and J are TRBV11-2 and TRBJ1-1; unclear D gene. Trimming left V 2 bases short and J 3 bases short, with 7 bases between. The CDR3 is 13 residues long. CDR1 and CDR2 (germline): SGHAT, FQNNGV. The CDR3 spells CASSLTGDTEAFF. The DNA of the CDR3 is TGTGCCAGCAGCTTAACCGGGGACACTGAAGCTTTCTTT.

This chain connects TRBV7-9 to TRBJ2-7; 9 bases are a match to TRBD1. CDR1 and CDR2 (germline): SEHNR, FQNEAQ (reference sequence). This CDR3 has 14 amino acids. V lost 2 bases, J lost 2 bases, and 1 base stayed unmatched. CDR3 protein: CASSLRQGAYEQYF. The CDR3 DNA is TGTGCCAGCAGCTTACGACAGGGGGCCTACGAGCAGTACTTC.

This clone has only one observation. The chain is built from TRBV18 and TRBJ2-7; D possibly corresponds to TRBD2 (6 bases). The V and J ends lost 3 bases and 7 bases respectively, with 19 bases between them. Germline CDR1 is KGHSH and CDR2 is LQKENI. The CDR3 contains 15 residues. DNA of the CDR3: TGTGCCAGCTCACCGCAGGGAGGTGAAGCGCGGGAGCAGTACTTC. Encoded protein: CASSPQGGEAREQYF. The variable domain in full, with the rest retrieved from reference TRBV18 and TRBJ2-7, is NAGVMQNPRHLVRRRGQEARLRCSPMKGHSHVYWYRQLPEEGLKFMVYLQKENIIDESGMPKERFSAEFPKEGPSILRIQQVVRGDSAAYFCASSPQGGEAREQYFGPGTRLTVT.

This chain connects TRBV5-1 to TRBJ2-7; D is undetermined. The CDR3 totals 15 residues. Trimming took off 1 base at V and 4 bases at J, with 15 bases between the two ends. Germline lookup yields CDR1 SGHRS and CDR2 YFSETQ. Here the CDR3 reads CASSLPLGTGYEQYF. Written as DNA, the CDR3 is TGCGCCAGCAGCTTGCCTCTCGGAACCGGTTACGAGCAGTACTTC.

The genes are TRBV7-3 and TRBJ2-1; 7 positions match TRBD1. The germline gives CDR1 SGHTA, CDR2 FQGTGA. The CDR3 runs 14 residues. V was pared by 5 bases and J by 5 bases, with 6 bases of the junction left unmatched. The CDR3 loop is CASSPTGPDNEQFF. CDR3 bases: TGTGCCAGCAGCCCGACAGGGCCCGACAATGAGCAGTTCTTC.

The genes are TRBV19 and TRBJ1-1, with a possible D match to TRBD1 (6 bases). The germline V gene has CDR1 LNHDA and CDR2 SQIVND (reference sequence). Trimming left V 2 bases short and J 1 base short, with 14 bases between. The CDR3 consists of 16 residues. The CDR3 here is CASSISRGTGNTEAFF. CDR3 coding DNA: TGTGCCAGTAGTATATCGAGGGGGACGGGGAACACTGAAGCTTTCTTT.

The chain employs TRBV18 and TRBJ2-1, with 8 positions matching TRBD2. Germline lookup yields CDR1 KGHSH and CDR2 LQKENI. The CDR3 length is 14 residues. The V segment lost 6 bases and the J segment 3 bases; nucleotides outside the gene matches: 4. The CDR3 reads CASSLSGGYNEQFF. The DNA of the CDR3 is TGTGCCAGCTCGTTAAGCGGGGGCTACAATGAGCAGTTCTTC.

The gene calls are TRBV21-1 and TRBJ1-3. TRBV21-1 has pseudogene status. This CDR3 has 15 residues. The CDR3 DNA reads TGTGCCAGCAGCAAAGTGGGGGGCCCTGGAAACACCATATATTTT. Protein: CASSKVGGPGNTIYF.

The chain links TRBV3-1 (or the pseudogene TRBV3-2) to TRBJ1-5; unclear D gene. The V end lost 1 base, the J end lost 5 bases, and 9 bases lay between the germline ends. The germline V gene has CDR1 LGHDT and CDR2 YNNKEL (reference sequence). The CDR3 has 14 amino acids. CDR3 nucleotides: TGTGCCAGCAGCCAAGGTAGCACTTATCAGCCCCAGCATTTT. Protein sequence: CASSQGSTYQPQHF.

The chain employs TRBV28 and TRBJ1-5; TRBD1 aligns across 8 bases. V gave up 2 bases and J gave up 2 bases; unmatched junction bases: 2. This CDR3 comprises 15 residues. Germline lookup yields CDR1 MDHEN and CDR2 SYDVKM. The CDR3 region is CASSLLTGGNQPQHF. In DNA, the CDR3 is TGTGCCAGCAGTTTACTGACAGGGGGCAATCAGCCCCAGCATTTT.

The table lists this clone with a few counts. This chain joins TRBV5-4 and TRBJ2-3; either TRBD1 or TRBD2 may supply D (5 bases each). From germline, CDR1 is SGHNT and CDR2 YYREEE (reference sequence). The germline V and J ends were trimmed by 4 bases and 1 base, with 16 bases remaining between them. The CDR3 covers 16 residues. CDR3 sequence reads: CASSLRTGAGTDTQYF. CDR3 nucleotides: TGTGCCAGCAGCCTAAGGACCGGGGCTGGCACAGATACGCAGTATTTT.

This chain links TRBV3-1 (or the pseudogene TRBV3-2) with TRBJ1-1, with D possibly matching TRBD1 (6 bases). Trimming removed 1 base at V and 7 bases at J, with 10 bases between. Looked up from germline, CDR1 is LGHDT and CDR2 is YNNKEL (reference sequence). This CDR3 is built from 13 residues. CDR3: CASSQVEGGEAFF. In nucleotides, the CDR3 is TGTGCCAGCAGCCAAGTGGAAGGGGGTGAAGCTTTCTTT.

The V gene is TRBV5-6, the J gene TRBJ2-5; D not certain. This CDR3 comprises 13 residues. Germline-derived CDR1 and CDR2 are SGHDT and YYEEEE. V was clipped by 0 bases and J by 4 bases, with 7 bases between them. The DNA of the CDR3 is TGTGCCAGCAGCTTGGCTCTGGTAGAGACCCAGTACTTC. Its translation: CASSLALVETQYF.